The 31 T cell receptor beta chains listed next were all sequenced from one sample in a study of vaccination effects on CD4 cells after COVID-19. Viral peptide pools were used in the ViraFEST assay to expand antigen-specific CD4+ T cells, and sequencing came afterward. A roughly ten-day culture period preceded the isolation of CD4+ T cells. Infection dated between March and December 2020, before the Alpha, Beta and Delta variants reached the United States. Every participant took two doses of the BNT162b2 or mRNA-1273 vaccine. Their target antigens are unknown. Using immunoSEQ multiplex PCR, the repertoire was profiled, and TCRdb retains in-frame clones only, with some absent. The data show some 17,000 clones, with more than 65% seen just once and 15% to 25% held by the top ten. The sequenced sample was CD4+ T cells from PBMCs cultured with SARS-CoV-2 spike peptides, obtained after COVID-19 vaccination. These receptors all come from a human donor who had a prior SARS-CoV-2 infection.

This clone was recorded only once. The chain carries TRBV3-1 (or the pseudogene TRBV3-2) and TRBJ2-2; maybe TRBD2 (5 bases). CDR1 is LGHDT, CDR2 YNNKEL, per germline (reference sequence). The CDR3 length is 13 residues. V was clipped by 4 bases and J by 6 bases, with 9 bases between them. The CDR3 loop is CASSPTRPGELFF. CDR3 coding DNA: TGTGCCAGCAGCCCCACTAGGCCCGGGGAGCTGTTTTTT.

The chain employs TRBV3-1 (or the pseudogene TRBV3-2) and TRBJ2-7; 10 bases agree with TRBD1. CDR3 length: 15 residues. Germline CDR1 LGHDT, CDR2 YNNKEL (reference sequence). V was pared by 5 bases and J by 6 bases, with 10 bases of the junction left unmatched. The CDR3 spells CASSTWDRGSGEQYF. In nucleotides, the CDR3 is TGTGCCAGCAGCACCTGGGACAGGGGTTCGGGCGAGCAGTACTTC.

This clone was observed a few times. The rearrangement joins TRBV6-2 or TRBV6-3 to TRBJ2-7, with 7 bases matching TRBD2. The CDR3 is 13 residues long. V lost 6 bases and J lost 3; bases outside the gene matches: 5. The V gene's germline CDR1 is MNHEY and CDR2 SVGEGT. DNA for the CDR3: TGTGCCAGCAGCCGCGCGGGGGTCTACGAGCAGTACTTC. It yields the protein CASSRAGVYEQYF.

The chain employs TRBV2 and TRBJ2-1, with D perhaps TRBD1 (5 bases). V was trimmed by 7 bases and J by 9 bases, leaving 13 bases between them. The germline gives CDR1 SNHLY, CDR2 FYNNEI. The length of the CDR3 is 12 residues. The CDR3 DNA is TGTGCCAGCAACCGATGGCAGGGTGAGCAGTTCTTC. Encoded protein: CASNRWQGEQFF.

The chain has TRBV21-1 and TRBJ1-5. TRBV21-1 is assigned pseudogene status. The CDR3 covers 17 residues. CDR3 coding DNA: TGTGCCAGCAGCATTGAGACCTCCTACTACCTTGATCAGCCCCAGCATTTT. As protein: CASSIETSYYLDQPQHF.

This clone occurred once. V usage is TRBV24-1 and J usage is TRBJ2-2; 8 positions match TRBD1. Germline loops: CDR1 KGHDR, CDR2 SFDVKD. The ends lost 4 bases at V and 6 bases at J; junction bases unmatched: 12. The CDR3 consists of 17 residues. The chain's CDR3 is CATSEDQGAHGAGELFF. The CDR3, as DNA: TGTGCCACCAGTGAGGATCAGGGGGCGCATGGCGCCGGGGAGCTGTTTTTT.

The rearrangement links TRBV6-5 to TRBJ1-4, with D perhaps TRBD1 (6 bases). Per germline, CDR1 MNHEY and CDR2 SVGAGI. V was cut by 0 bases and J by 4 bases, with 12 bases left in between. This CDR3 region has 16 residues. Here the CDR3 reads CASSYSQGLVNEKLFF. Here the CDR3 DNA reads TGTGCCAGCAGTTACTCGCAGGGGCTGGTTAATGAAAAACTGTTTTTT.

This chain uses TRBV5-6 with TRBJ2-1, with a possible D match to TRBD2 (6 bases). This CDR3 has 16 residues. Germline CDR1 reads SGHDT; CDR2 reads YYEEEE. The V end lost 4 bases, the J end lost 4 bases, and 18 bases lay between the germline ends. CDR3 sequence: CASSQGGLTLYNEQFF. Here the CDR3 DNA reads TGTGCCAGCAGCCAAGGAGGGCTAACCCTATACAATGAGCAGTTCTTC.

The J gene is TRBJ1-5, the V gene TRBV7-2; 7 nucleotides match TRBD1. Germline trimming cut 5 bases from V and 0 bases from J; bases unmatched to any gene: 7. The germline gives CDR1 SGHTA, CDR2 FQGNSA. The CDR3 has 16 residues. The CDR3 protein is CASSPGQVNSNQPQHF. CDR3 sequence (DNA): TGTGCCAGCAGCCCCGGACAGGTGAATAGCAATCAGCCCCAGCATTTT.

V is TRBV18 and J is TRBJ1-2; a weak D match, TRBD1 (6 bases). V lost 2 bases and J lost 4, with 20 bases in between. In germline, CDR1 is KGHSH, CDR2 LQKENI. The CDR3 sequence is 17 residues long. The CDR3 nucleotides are TGTGCCAGCTCACCATCAACCGTATCGGGGGGCGCCTATGGCTACACCTTC. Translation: CASSPSTVSGGAYGYTF.

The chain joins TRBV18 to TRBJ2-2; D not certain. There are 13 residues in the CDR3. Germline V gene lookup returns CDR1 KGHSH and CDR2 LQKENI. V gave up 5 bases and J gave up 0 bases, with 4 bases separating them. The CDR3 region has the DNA TGTGCCAGCTCAGTGACGAACACCGGGGAGCTGTTTTTT. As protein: CASSVTNTGELFF.

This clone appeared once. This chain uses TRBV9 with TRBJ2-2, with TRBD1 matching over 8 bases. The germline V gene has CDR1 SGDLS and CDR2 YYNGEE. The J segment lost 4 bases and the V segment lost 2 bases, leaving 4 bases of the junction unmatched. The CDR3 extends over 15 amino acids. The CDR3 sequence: CASSVTGDATGELFF. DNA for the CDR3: TGTGCCAGCAGCGTGACAGGGGACGCCACCGGGGAGCTGTTTTTT.

The CDR3 is CASSLSLAGVLTDTQYF. CDR3 sequence (DNA): TGCGCCAGCAGCTTGTCTCTAGCGGGAGTACTCACAGATACGCAGTATTTT. The chain joins TRBV5-1 to TRBJ2-3; 10 nucleotides line up with TRBD2. The CDR3 spans 17 residues. Germline-derived CDR1 and CDR2 are SGHRS and YFSETQ. The V segment lost 1 base and the J segment 2 bases; nucleotides outside the gene matches: 7.

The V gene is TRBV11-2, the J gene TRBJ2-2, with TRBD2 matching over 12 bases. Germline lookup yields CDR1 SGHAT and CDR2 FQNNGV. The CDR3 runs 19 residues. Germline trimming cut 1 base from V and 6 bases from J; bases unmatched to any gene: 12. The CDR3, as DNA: TGTGCCAGCAGCTTAGCCTACCTACTAGCGGGAGGTCCCCCCGGGGAGCTGTTTTTT. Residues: CASSLAYLLAGGPPGELFF.

CDR3 bases: TGTGCCAGCAGTTACCGGGGCTCTTATAGCAATCAGCCCCAGCATTTT. Translating it yields CASSYRGSYSNQPQHF. The V and J genes are TRBV27 and TRBJ1-5; a weak D match, TRBD1 (5 bases). V gave up 4 bases and J gave up 0 bases, with 13 bases separating them. The CDR3 spans 16 residues. CDR1 and CDR2 (germline): MNHEY, SMNVEV (reference sequence).

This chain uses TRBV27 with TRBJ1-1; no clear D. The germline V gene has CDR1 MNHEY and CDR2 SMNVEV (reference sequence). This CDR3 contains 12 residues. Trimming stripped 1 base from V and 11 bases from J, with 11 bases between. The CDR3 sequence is CASSLYGGVAFF. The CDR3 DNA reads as TGTGCCAGCAGTTTATATGGCGGGGTGGCTTTCTTT.

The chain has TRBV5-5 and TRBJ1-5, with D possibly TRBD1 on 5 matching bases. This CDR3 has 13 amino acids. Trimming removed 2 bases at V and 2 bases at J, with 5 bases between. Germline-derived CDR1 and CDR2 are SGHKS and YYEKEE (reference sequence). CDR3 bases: TGTGCCAGCAGCTTCAGGGGCAATCAGCCCCAGCATTTT. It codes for CASSFRGNQPQHF.

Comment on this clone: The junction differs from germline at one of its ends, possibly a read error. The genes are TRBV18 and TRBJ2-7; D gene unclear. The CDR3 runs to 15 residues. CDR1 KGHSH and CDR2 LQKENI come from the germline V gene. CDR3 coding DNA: TGTGCCAGCTCAGCACCGACACACACTTCCTACGAGCAGTACTTC. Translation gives CASSAPTHTSYEQYF.

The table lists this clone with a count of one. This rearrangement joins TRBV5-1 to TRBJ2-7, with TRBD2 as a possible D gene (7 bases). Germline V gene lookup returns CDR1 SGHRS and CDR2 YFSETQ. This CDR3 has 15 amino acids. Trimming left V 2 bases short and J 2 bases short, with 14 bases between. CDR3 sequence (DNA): TGCGCCAGCAGCTTTGAGGGGGGGCAGGCCTACGAGCAGTACTTC. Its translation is CASSFEGGQAYEQYF.

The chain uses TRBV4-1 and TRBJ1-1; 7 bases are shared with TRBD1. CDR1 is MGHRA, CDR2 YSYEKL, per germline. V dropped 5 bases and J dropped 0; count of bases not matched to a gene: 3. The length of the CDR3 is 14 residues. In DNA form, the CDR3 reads TGCGCCAGCAGCTGGGGACAGTTGAACACTGAAGCTTTCTTT. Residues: CASSWGQLNTEAFF.

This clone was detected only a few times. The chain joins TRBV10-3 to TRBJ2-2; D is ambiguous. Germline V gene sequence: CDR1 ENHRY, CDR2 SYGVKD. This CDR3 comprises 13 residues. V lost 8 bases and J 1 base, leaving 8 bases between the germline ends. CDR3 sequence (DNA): TGTGCCATCGGAGTTCAGAACACCGGGGAGCTGTTTTTT. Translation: CAIGVQNTGELFF.

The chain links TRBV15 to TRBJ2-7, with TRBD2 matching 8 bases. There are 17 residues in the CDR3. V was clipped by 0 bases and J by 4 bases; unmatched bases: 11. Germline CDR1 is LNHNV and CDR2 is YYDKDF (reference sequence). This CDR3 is CATSRDHERRGRYEQYF. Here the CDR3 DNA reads TGTGCCACCAGCAGAGATCACGAGAGGCGCGGGAGGTACGAGCAGTACTTC.

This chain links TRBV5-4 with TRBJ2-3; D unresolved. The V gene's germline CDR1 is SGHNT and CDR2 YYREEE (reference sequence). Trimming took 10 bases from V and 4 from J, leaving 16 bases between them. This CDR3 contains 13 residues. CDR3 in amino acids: CALKAEASDTQYF. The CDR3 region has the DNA TGTGCCCTAAAAGCCGAAGCCTCAGATACGCAGTATTTT.

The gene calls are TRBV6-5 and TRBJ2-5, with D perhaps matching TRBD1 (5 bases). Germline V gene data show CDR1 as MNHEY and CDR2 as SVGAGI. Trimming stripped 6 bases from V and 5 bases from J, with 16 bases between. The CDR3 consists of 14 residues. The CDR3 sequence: CASSRTTKGETQYF. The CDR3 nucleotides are TGTGCCAGCAGCAGGACGACCAAGGGGGAGACCCAGTACTTC.

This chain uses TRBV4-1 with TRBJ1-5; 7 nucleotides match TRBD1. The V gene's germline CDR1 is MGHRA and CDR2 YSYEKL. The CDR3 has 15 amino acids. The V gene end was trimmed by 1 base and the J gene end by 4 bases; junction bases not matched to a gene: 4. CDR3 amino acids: CASSQGGTANQPQHF. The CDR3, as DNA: TGCGCCAGCAGCCAAGGAGGGACAGCTAATCAGCCCCAGCATTTT.

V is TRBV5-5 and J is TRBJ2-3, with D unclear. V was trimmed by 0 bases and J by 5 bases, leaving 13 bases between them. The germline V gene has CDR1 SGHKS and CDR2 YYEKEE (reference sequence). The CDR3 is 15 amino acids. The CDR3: CASSLAPVPRDTQYF. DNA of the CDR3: TGTGCCAGCAGCTTGGCCCCGGTGCCCAGAGATACGCAGTATTTT.

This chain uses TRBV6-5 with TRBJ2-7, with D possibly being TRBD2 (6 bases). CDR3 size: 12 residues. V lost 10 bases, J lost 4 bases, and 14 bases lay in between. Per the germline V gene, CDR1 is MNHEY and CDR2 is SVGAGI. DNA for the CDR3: TGTGCCACCATGAGAGGGAGGTACGAGCAGTACTTC. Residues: CATMRGRYEQYF.

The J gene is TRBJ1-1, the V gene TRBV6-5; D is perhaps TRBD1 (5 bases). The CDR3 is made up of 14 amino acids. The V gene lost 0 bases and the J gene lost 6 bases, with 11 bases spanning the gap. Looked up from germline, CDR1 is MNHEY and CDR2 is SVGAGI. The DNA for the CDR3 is TGTGCCAGCAGTTACTCCGGCGCACAGGCTGAAGCTTTCTTT. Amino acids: CASSYSGAQAEAFF.

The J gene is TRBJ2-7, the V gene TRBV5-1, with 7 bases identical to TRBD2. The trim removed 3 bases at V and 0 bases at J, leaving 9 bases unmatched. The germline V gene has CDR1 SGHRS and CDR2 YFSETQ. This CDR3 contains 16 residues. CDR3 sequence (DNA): TGCGCCAGCAGCTCGGGGAGGGGCAGACTCTCCTACGAGCAGTACTTC. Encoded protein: CASSSGRGRLSYEQYF.

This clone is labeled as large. CDR3 sequence: CASSLTGTSTDTQYF. As DNA, the CDR3 is TGTGCCAGCAGCCTTACCGGGACGAGCACAGATACGCAGTATTTT. This chain uses TRBV5-6 with TRBJ2-3; possibly TRBD1 or TRBD2 for D (5 bases each). The CDR3 sequence is 15 residues long. Trimming stripped 4 bases from V and 0 bases from J, with 12 bases between. CDR1 is SGHDT, CDR2 YYEEEE, per germline.

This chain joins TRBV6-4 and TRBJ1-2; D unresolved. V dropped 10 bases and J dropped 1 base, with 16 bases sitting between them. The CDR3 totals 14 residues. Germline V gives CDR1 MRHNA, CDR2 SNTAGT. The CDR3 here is CATPSPEGNYGYTF. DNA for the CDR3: TGTGCCACCCCAAGCCCCGAAGGTAACTATGGCTACACCTTC.